Shown below are 5 T cell receptor beta chains from a single sample sequenced in a study of blood T cell repertoires in COVID-19. Profiling relied on immunoSEQ multiplex PCR, and the TCRdb table lists in-frame clones only, not all of them. The sample lists 200,000 to 300,000 clones, around 80% seen once, with 5.5% in the top ten. Material: peripheral blood. Receptors originate from a human donor in a cohort sampled during active COVID-19.

The sample holds a few counts of this clone. This chain connects TRBV14 to TRBJ1-1, with D hard to call. V dropped 6 bases and J dropped 0 bases, with 8 bases sitting between them. The CDR3 has 13 residues. The germline CDR1 and CDR2 sequences are SGHDN and FVKESK. The CDR3 protein is CASSVSMNTEAFF. Written as DNA, the CDR3 is TGTGCCAGCAGTGTGTCTATGAACACTGAAGCTTTCTTT.

This clone came up a few times. J is TRBJ2-6 and V is TRBV19, with a tentative D call TRBD1 (5 bases). Germline CDR1 LNHDA, CDR2 SQIVND (reference sequence). The CDR3 runs to 17 residues. V lost 4 bases and J 4 bases, leaving 17 bases between the germline ends. CDR3 amino acids: CASSTKGGARGANVLTF. The CDR3 coding sequence is TGTGCCAGTAGTACGAAAGGTGGGGCCAGGGGGGCCAACGTCCTGACTTTC.

This clone was seen once. The genes are TRBV3-1 (or the pseudogene TRBV3-2) and TRBJ1-5; no firm D call. Trimming removed 1 base from V and 6 bases from J, with 19 bases in between. Germline-derived CDR1 and CDR2 are LGHDT and YNNKEL (reference sequence). CDR3 length equals 17 residues. The CDR3 DNA reads as TGTGCCAGCAGCCAAGGGAGGACTGGAGTAGTGGGTCAGCCCCAGCATTTT. This sequence encodes CASSQGRTGVVGQPQHF.

The table lists this clone with a count of one. The rearrangement uses TRBV28 and TRBJ2-1, with 13 bases fitting TRBD2. Trimming took 5 bases from V and 9 from J; bases not matched to a gene: 7. The CDR3 has 15 amino acids. Germline V gene lookup returns CDR1 MDHEN and CDR2 SYDVKM. This CDR3 is CASSISGLAGTEQFF. CDR3 nucleotide sequence: TGTGCCAGCAGTATATCGGGACTAGCGGGAACTGAGCAGTTCTTC.

This sequence joins TRBV12-3 or TRBV12-4 and TRBJ2-4, with D unresolved. The CDR3 length is 12 residues. The V end was cut by 6 bases, the J end by 7 bases, with 10 bases between. As DNA, the CDR3 is TGTGCCAGCAGCTCCTTCAGGAACATTCAGTACTTC. Protein: CASSSFRNIQYF.